This paragraph covers one T cell receptor beta chain sequence. Cohort allocation depended upon clinical history that participants reported. In the study's own analysis: Researchers report that nucleated cell counts were estimated from reference gene primer amplification. Some clones are missing from TCRdb's copy, which holds only in-frame ones; the method was immunoSEQ multiplex PCR. V and J calls and clone size are as listed in that table; D and trimming were resolved from the DNA. Among some 420,000 clones, around 87% were seen once, and the ten largest hold roughly 1.1%. The data belong to a study of blood T cell repertoires in COVID-19. Study-wide context: COVID-19 samples from acute and convalescent phases originated in the United States, Italy and Spain. Sources were T cells, B-cell-depleted T cells, or PBMCs; the material itself was cDNA or gDNA.

The V and J ends lost 3 bases and 8 bases respectively, with 13 bases between them. Per the germline V gene, CDR1 is MDHEN and CDR2 is SYDVKM. The CDR3 is made up of 13 amino acids. The material sequenced was PBMCs or T cells enriched from blood (not recorded which). The origin of this receptor is a man younger than 45 who had recovered from COVID-19. The V and J genes are TRBV28 and TRBJ1-2; perhaps TRBD1 as D (6 bases). The CDR3 sequence is CASSLRQVRGYTF. The DNA for the CDR3 is TGTGCCAGCAGTTTGAGACAGGTTAGAGGCTACACCTTC.